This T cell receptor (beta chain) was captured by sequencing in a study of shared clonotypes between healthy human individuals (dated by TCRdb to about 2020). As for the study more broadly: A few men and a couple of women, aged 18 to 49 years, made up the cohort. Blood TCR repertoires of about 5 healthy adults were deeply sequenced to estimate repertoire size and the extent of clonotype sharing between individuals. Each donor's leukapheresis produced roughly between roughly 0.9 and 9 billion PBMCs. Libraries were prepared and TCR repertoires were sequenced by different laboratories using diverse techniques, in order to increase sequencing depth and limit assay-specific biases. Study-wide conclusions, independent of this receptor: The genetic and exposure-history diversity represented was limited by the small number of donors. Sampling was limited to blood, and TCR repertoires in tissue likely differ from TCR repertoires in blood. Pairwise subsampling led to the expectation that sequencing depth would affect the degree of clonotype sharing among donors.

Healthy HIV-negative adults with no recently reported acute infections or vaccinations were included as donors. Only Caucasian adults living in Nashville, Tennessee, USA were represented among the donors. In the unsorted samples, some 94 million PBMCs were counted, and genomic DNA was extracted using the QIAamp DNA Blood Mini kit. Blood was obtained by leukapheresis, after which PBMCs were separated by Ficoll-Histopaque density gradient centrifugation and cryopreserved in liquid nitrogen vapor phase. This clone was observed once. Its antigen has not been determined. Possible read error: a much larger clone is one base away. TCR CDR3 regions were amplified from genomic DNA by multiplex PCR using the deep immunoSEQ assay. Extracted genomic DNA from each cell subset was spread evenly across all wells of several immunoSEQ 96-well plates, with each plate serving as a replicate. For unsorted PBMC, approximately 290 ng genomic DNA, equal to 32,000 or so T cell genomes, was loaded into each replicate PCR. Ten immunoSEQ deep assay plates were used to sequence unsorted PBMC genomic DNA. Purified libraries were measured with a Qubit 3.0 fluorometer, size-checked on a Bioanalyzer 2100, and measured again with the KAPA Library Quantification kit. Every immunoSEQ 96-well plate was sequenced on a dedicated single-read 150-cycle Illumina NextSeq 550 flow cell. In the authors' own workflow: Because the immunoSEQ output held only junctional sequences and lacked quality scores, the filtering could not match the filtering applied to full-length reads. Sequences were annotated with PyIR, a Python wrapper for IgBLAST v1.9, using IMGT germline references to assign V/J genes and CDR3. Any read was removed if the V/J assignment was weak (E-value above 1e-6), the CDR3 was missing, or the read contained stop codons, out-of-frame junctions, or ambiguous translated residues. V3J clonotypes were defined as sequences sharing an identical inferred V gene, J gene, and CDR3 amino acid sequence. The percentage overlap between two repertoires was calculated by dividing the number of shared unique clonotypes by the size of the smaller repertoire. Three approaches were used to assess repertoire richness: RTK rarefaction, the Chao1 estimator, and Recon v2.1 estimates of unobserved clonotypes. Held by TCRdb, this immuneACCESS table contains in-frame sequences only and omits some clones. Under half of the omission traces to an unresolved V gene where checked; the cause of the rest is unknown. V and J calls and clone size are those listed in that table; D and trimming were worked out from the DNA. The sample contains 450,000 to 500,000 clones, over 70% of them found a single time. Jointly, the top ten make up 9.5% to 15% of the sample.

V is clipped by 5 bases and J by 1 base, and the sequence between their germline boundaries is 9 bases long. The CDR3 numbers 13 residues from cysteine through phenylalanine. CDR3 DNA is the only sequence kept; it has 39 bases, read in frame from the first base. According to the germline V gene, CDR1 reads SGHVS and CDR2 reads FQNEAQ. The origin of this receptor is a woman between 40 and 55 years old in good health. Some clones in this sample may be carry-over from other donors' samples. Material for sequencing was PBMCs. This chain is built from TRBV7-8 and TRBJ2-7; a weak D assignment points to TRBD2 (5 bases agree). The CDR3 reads CASSLRGSYEQYF. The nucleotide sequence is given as TGTGCCAGCAGCCTCCGGGGTTCCTACGAGCAGTACTTC.